This T cell receptor beta chain was recorded in a study of T cells in women clearing cervical HPV infection. With respect to this clone: The DNA ends 3 residues before the CDR3 does, and the rest of the CDR3 is filled in from the germline J gene.

Method: immunoSEQ multiplex PCR; TCRdb's copy keeps in-frame clones and lacks some. This repertoire includes about 33,000 clones. Germline values: CDR1 LNHDA, CDR2 SQIVND (reference sequence). The CDR3 sequence is 13 residues long. The clonotype originates from a woman between 18 and 69 years old with a cervical HPV16 infection that either progressed to CIN3+ or cleared (not recorded which). What was sequenced was blood buffy coat. The chain is built from TRBV19 and TRBJ1-2, with 7 bases matching TRBD1. The CDR3 region is CASSETGSYDYTF. The covered CDR3 bases are TGTGCCAGTAGTGAGACAGGGTCCTACGAC.